This TCR beta chain is from a study of post-analysis software for immune sequencing data. Study-wide context: The patients showed relapsing-remitting, secondary progressive and progressive-relapsing multiple sclerosis courses.

On this clonotype itself: The antigen remains undetermined.

General study results and limits: In multiple sclerosis, normalized Chao1 diversity was significantly below that of controls. Higher frequency in patients than in controls was seen for about 5 TRBV segments, with TRBV5-6, TRBV5-1 and TRBV20-1 among them.

Carried by the TCR beta cDNA libraries were unique molecular identifiers. Via MiXCR, TCRdb re-called the PCR reads, giving one row per CDR3 protein. The data hold about 560,000 distinct CDR3 sequences, with around 47% observed a single time. V lost 7 bases and J lost 9, with 10 bases in between. The CDR3 loop spans 11 amino acids. The germline V gene encodes CDR1 SNHLY and CDR2 FYNNEI. The specimen sequenced was blood. The chain uses TRBV2 and TRBJ2-1, with D perhaps matching TRBD2 (6 bases). The TCR sequence derives from a girl aged 10 to 17 with multiple sclerosis. The CDR3 nucleotides read TGTGCCAGCACGAGGGAGGCTGAGCAGTTCTTC. As protein: CASTREAEQFF.